A selection of T cell receptor beta chains follows, all from one sample in a study of cytomegalovirus exposure and HLA in healthy donors. The assay was immunoSEQ multiplex PCR, and TCRdb's table has in-frame clones only and misses some. The top ten hold 4% to 5.5% of the sample, which has roughly 120,000 clones, around three quarters seen once. The sequenced sample consisted of PBMCs. Receptor source: a man younger than 40 in good health and CMV-seropositive. Both conserved end residues are part of each CDR3. The order of the fields is clone size, J gene, V gene, D gene, CDR3 DNA, CDR3 protein. D genes are given only for firm matches. A row's size may be missing; if present it is once, few, many or a size class.

clone_size: NA; j_call: TRBJ2-5; v_call: TRBV4-1; d_call: NA; cdr3_nt: TGCGCCAGCAGCCAAGGCCCGGACAGAGAGACCCAGTACTTC; cdr3_aa: CASSQGPDRETQYF
clone_size: few; j_call: TRBJ2-3; v_call: TRBV6-1; d_call: NA; cdr3_nt: TGTGCCAGCACTCGATTTGACTTCACAGATACGCAGTATTTT; cdr3_aa: CASTRFDFTDTQYF
clone_size: NA; j_call: TRBJ2-7; v_call: TRBV11-2; d_call: NA; cdr3_nt: TGTGCCAGCAGCTTAGATCGGGGAGACCTAGGCTACGAGCAGTACTTC; cdr3_aa: CASSLDRGDLGYEQYF
clone_size: NA; j_call: TRBJ2-7; v_call: TRBV27; d_call: NA; cdr3_nt: TGTGCCAGCAGTTCTTCTGGGGGGATCTACGAGCAGTACTTC; cdr3_aa: CASSSSGGIYEQYF
clone_size: NA; j_call: TRBJ2-6; v_call: TRBV5-6; d_call: NA; cdr3_nt: TGTGCCAGCAGCTTCGGCCGCTCTGGGGCCAACGGCCTGACTTTC; cdr3_aa: CASSFGRSGANGLTF
clone_size: medium-sized; j_call: TRBJ2-7; v_call: TRBV11-2; d_call: NA; cdr3_nt: TGTGCCAGCAGCCTAGGGCCGTTAGAGCAGTACTTC; cdr3_aa: CASSLGPLEQYF
clone_size: once; j_call: TRBJ1-2; v_call: TRBV7-2; d_call: TRBD1; cdr3_nt: TGTGCCAGCAGCCGGACAGGGTTGGGCTATGGCTACACCTTC; cdr3_aa: CASSRTGLGYGYTF
clone_size: NA; j_call: TRBJ1-1; v_call: TRBV6-5; d_call: NA; cdr3_nt: TGTGCCAGCAGTCCAGCGGGTCCCACTGAAGCTTTCTTT; cdr3_aa: CASSPAGPTEAFF
clone_size: NA; j_call: TRBJ2-1; v_call: TRBV19; d_call: NA; cdr3_nt: TGTGCCAGTAGTCCCCCGACTAGAGACGACAATGAGCAGTTCTTC; cdr3_aa: CASSPPTRDDNEQFF
clone_size: NA; j_call: TRBJ2-5; v_call: TRBV27; d_call: TRBD1; cdr3_nt: TGTGCCAGCAGTTTAAAGGGACAGGGTTTTGGTGAGACCCAGTACTTC; cdr3_aa: CASSLKGQGFGETQYF
clone_size: NA; j_call: TRBJ2-2; v_call: TRBV5-1; d_call: TRBD2; cdr3_nt: TGCGCCAGCAGCTTCGAAAGCGGGAGCTCCGGGGAGCTGTTTTTT; cdr3_aa: CASSFESGSSGELFF
clone_size: NA; j_call: TRBJ2-5; v_call: TRBV7-2; d_call: NA; cdr3_nt: TGTGCCAGCAGCAGGGATTCGGGGGAGCAGTACTTC; cdr3_aa: CASSRDSGEQYF
clone_size: NA; j_call: TRBJ1-5; v_call: TRBV5-1; d_call: NA; cdr3_nt: TGCGCCAGCAGCCTACAGGGAAATCAGCCCCAGCATTTT; cdr3_aa: CASSLQGNQPQHF
clone_size: once; j_call: TRBJ1-6; v_call: TRBV4-3; d_call: NA; cdr3_nt: TGCGCCAGCAGCCAAGACCCGAGAAATAATTCACCCCTCCACTTT; cdr3_aa: CASSQDPRNNSPLHF
clone_size: NA; j_call: TRBJ1-3; v_call: TRBV6-1; d_call: NA; cdr3_nt: TGTGCCAGCAGTGAGGGCGGGCCTGGAAACACCATATATTTT; cdr3_aa: CASSEGGPGNTIYF
clone_size: NA; j_call: TRBJ1-1; v_call: TRBV6-5; d_call: NA; cdr3_nt: TGTGCCAGCAGTTACTCGGGTCGGGGTGAAGCTTTCTTT; cdr3_aa: CASSYSGRGEAFF
clone_size: few; j_call: TRBJ2-7; v_call: TRBV5-1; d_call: TRBD2; cdr3_nt: TGCGCCAGCAGTAAGGGACTAGCGGAGACGGAACCTTCCTACGAGCAGTACTTC; cdr3_aa: CASSKGLAETEPSYEQYF
clone_size: NA; j_call: TRBJ2-1; v_call: TRBV28; d_call: TRBD2; cdr3_nt: TGTGCCAGCAGCTACAAAATTGGACTAGCGGGGTCCTACAATGAGCAGTTCTTC; cdr3_aa: CASSYKIGLAGSYNEQFF
clone_size: NA; j_call: TRBJ1-2; v_call: TRBV5-1; d_call: NA; cdr3_nt: TGCGCCAGCAGCTTGGCGGGGATGGCGGGCTATGGCTACACCTTC; cdr3_aa: CASSLAGMAGYGYTF
clone_size: NA; j_call: TRBJ1-5; v_call: TRBV6-5; d_call: TRBD1; cdr3_nt: TGTGCCAGCAGTTACTTTGGGACAGGGAATCAGCCCCAGCATTTT; cdr3_aa: CASSYFGTGNQPQHF
clone_size: NA; j_call: TRBJ1-2; v_call: TRBV5-1; d_call: NA; cdr3_nt: TGCGCCAGCTCAGGACAGTCCTATGGCTACACCTTC; cdr3_aa: CASSGQSYGYTF
clone_size: NA; j_call: TRBJ1-1; v_call: TRBV7-8; d_call: NA; cdr3_nt: TGTGCCAGCAGCTTTTCAGTTGGGGGGTTCACTGAAGCTTTCTTT; cdr3_aa: CASSFSVGGFTEAFF
clone_size: NA; j_call: TRBJ2-7; v_call: TRBV14; d_call: TRBD2; cdr3_nt: TGTGCCAGCAGCCCCGCACTCCGGACTAGCGGGGTGTGGGTCGACGAGCAGTACTTC; cdr3_aa: CASSPALRTSGVWVDEQYF
clone_size: few; j_call: TRBJ2-7; v_call: TRBV6-6; d_call: NA; cdr3_nt: TGTGCCAGCAGTTCCAGGGGAGGGAAAAGCTACGAGCAGTACTTC; cdr3_aa: CASSSRGGKSYEQYF
clone_size: NA; j_call: TRBJ2-1; v_call: TRBV5-4; d_call: TRBD2; cdr3_nt: TGTGCCAGCAGCTCCCGTGGGACTAGGGTCTACAATGAGCAGTTCTTC; cdr3_aa: CASSSRGTRVYNEQFF
clone_size: NA; j_call: TRBJ1-3; v_call: TRBV4-1; d_call: TRBD1; cdr3_nt: TGCGCCAGCAGCCTAGTAGGTCGACAGGGCCCGTCCGGAAACACCATATATTTT; cdr3_aa: CASSLVGRQGPSGNTIYF
clone_size: NA; j_call: TRBJ2-7; v_call: TRBV7-9; d_call: TRBD1; cdr3_nt: TGTGCCAGCAGCCGAACGCCGGGACAGTCCTACGAGCAGTACTTC; cdr3_aa: CASSRTPGQSYEQYF
clone_size: NA; j_call: TRBJ2-5; v_call: TRBV28; d_call: TRBD2; cdr3_nt: TGTGCCAGCAGTTTAACTAGCGGACCTTTGGGGACCCAGTACTTC; cdr3_aa: CASSLTSGPLGTQYF
clone_size: few; j_call: TRBJ2-7; v_call: TRBV4-1; d_call: TRBD1; cdr3_nt: TGCGCCAGCAGCATGGGACAGGGATTGCAGTACTTC; cdr3_aa: CASSMGQGLQYF
clone_size: NA; j_call: TRBJ2-3; v_call: TRBV9; d_call: TRBD2; cdr3_nt: TGTGCCAGCAGTATAGCGGGAGGGCCGCCAGATACGCAGTATTTT; cdr3_aa: CASSIAGGPPDTQYF
clone_size: few; j_call: TRBJ2-7; v_call: TRBV6-5; d_call: TRBD2; cdr3_nt: TGTGCCAGCAGTCCCGGGGGGGCAGCTCGCGAGCAGTACTTC; cdr3_aa: CASSPGGAAREQYF
clone_size: few; j_call: TRBJ2-1; v_call: TRBV6-4; d_call: TRBD1; cdr3_nt: TGTGCCAGCAGTGCCGGGACAGAATACAATGAGCAGTTCTTC; cdr3_aa: CASSAGTEYNEQFF
clone_size: NA; j_call: TRBJ2-7; v_call: TRBV18; d_call: TRBD2; cdr3_nt: TGTGCCAGCTCACCTCTGACTAGCGGAAGCTCCTACGAGCAGTACTTC; cdr3_aa: CASSPLTSGSSYEQYF
clone_size: few; j_call: TRBJ1-1; v_call: TRBV5-6; d_call: NA; cdr3_nt: TGTGCCAGCAGCTTGGGACAGAGAGTCACTGAAGCTTTCTTT; cdr3_aa: CASSLGQRVTEAFF
clone_size: NA; j_call: TRBJ2-7; v_call: TRBV6-6; d_call: NA; cdr3_nt: TGTGCCAGCAGTGGATTCTTACATACTAGCTCCTACGAGCAGTACTTC; cdr3_aa: CASSGFLHTSSYEQYF
clone_size: NA; j_call: TRBJ2-1; v_call: TRBV18; d_call: TRBD1; cdr3_nt: TGTGCCAGCTCACCACTAACGGGACAGAAAAACAATGAGCAGTTCTTC; cdr3_aa: CASSPLTGQKNNEQFF
clone_size: NA; j_call: TRBJ2-1; v_call: TRBV4-2; d_call: NA; cdr3_nt: TGTGCCAGCAGCATACGGACTACCGACAATGAGCAGTTCTTC; cdr3_aa: CASSIRTTDNEQFF
clone_size: NA; j_call: TRBJ2-7; v_call: TRBV11-3; d_call: NA; cdr3_nt: TGTGCCAGCAGCTTCCGGGACAAGCCCTACGAGCAGTACTTC; cdr3_aa: CASSFRDKPYEQYF
clone_size: NA; j_call: TRBJ1-2; v_call: TRBV18; d_call: TRBD1; cdr3_nt: TGTGCCAGCTCACTCGACAGGGCCGCCTCTGCTTTTGCCTTC; cdr3_aa: CASSLDRAASAFAF
clone_size: once; j_call: TRBJ2-7; v_call: TRBV11-2; d_call: NA; cdr3_nt: TGTGCCAGCAGCTTTGGCGGGAACAATTACCGTAGCTCCTACGAGCAGTACTTC; cdr3_aa: CASSFGGNNYRSSYEQYF
clone_size: NA; j_call: TRBJ2-6; v_call: TRBV7-2; d_call: TRBD2; cdr3_nt: TGTGCCAGCAGCTTAGCGATGCTGTCTAGCGGGAGCTCGGGGGGGGCCAACGTCCTGACTTTC; cdr3_aa: CASSLAMLSSGSSGGANVLTF
clone_size: few; j_call: TRBJ1-5; v_call: TRBV19; d_call: NA; cdr3_nt: TGTGCCAGTAGTGGACAACGACTTAGCAATCAGCCCCAGCATTTT; cdr3_aa: CASSGQRLSNQPQHF
clone_size: NA; j_call: TRBJ2-1; v_call: TRBV11-1; d_call: TRBD2; cdr3_nt: TGTGCCAGCAGGAATAGCGGGAACGATGAGCAGTTCTTC; cdr3_aa: CASRNSGNDEQFF
clone_size: NA; j_call: TRBJ2-7; v_call: TRBV7-9; d_call: TRBD2; cdr3_nt: TGTTCCAGCAGCTCACCGCAAGGACTAGCGGGATACTACGAGCAGTACTTC; cdr3_aa: CSSSSPQGLAGYYEQYF
clone_size: few; j_call: TRBJ1-2; v_call: TRBV2; d_call: TRBD1; cdr3_nt: TGTGCCAGCAGTCAGGGACAGGGGAACTATGGCTACACCTTC; cdr3_aa: CASSQGQGNYGYTF
clone_size: NA; j_call: TRBJ1-4; v_call: TRBV28; d_call: NA; cdr3_nt: TGTGCCAGTATAGGGGGATCGGCTAATGAAAAACTGTTTTTT; cdr3_aa: CASIGGSANEKLFF
clone_size: NA; j_call: TRBJ2-7; v_call: TRBV7-2; d_call: TRBD1; cdr3_nt: TGTGCCAGCAGCCCCTACTCGACAGGGACCCTCGAGCAGTACTTC; cdr3_aa: CASSPYSTGTLEQYF
clone_size: few; j_call: TRBJ2-7; v_call: TRBV11-3; d_call: TRBD1; cdr3_nt: TGTGCCAGCAGCGACCGGGACAGGGAACTATACGAGCAGTACTTC; cdr3_aa: CASSDRDRELYEQYF
clone_size: few; j_call: TRBJ2-1; v_call: TRBV5-4; d_call: TRBD2; cdr3_nt: TGTGCCAGCAGCTTGGCTCTAGCGGGAGGGGATTACAATGAGCAGTTCTTC; cdr3_aa: CASSLALAGGDYNEQFF
clone_size: NA; j_call: TRBJ2-1; v_call: TRBV7-2; d_call: TRBD2; cdr3_nt: TGTGCCAGCAGCCCACGACTAGCGGGAGGGTACAATGAGCAGTTCTTC; cdr3_aa: CASSPRLAGGYNEQFF
clone_size: NA; j_call: TRBJ2-2; v_call: TRBV19; d_call: TRBD2; cdr3_nt: TGTGCCACCCGACTAGCGGAGAGGACCGGGGAGCTGTTTTTT; cdr3_aa: CATRLAERTGELFF
clone_size: NA; j_call: TRBJ2-7; v_call: TRBV4-3; d_call: TRBD2; cdr3_nt: TGCGCCAGCAGCCAGTTTCGGACTAGCGGCTACGAGCAGTACTTC; cdr3_aa: CASSQFRTSGYEQYF
clone_size: NA; j_call: TRBJ2-7; v_call: TRBV11-2; d_call: NA; cdr3_nt: TGTGCCAGCAGCTTCGGGGGAGGCGCCTACGAGCAGTACTTC; cdr3_aa: CASSFGGGAYEQYF
clone_size: NA; j_call: TRBJ2-5; v_call: TRBV29-1; d_call: TRBD2; cdr3_nt: TGCAGCGTTGAATCCCGGACTAGCGGGGGGGCAGGGTGGGAGACCCAGTACTTC; cdr3_aa: CSVESRTSGGAGWETQYF
clone_size: NA; j_call: TRBJ2-7; v_call: TRBV11-3; d_call: TRBD1; cdr3_nt: TGTGCCAGCAGCCCGCCAGGGGGATCCTCCTACGAGCAGTACTTC; cdr3_aa: CASSPPGGSSYEQYF